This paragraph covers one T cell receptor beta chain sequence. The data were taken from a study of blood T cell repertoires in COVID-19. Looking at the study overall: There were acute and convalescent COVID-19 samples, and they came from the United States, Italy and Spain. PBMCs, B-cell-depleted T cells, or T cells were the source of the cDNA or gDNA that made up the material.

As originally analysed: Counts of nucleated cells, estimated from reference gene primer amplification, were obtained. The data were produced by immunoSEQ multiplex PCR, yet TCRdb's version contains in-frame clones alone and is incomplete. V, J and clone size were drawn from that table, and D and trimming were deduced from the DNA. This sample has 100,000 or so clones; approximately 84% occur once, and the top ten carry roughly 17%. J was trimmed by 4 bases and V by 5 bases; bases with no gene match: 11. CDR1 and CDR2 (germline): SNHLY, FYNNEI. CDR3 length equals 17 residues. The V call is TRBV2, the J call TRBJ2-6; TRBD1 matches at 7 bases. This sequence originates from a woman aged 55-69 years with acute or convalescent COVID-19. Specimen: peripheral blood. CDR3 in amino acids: CASSNRDSVGGANVLTF. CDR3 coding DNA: TGTGCCAGCAGTAACCGGGACAGTGTTGGGGGGGCCAACGTCCTGACTTTC.